By sample fraction, the clone carrying this T cell receptor (beta chain) is medium-sized. Amplification of TRBV12-4/TRBJ1-2 clonotypes used adaptor-ligated barcode primers. TCRdb redid the calling of the multiplex PCR reads with MiXCR, one entry per CDR3 protein. This sample carries about 810 distinct CDR3 sequences, roughly 12% of them seen once, and the ten largest clones take roughly two fifths. The V gene lost 4 bases and the J gene lost 3 bases, with 9 bases spanning the gap. This CDR3 comprises 13 residues. The source material was naive CD4+ T cells sorted from blood. Noted subset: naive CD4+ T cells, CD4+CD45RA+CD25-. This TCR came from a female donor with breast cancer. V gene TRBV12-3 or TRBV12-4 combines with J gene TRBJ1-2, with D hard to call. CDR3 sequence (DNA): TGTGCCAGCAGTTACGATTTTCACTATGGCTACACCTTC. It encodes CASSYDFHYGYTF.